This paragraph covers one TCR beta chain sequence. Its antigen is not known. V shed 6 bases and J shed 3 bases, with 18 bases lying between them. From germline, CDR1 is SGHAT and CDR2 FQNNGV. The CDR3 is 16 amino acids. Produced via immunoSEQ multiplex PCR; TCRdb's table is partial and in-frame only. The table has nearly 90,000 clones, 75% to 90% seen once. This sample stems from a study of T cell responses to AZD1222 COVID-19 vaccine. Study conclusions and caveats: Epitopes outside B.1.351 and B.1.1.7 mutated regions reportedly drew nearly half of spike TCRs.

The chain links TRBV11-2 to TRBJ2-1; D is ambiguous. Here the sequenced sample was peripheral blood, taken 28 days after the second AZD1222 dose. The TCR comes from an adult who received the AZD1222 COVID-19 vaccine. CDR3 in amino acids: CASSPLGRKNYNEQFF. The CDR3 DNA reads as TGTGCCAGCAGTCCCCTCGGACGGAAAAACTACAATGAGCAGTTCTTC.